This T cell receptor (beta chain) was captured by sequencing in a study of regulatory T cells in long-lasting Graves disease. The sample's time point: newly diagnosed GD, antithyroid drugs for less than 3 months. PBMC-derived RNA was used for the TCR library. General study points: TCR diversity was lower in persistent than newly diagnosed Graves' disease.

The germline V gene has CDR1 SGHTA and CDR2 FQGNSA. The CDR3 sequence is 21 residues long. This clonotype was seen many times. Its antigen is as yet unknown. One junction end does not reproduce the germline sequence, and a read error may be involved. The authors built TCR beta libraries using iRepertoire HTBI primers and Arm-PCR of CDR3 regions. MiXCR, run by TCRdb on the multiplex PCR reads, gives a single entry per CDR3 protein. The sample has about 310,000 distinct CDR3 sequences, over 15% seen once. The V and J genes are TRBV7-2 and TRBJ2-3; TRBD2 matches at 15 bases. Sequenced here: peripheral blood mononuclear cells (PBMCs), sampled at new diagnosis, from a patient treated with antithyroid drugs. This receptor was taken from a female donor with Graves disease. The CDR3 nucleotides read TGCGCCAGCAGCCACCCCCCGCCACAGCGGACTAGCGGGAGGGCTGCAGATACGCAGTATTTT. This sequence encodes CASSHPPPQRTSGRAADTQYF.